The clone carrying this T cell receptor beta chain has a handful of counts. The antigen remains unidentified. The library protocol tagged individual cDNA molecules with unique molecular identifiers. One entry per CDR3 protein results from TCRdb running MiXCR on the 5' RACE reads. The table has tens of thousands of distinct CDR3 sequences, about an eighth seen once; the top ten hold 4.4%. This record belongs to a study of early T cells in non-severe SARS-CoV-2 infection. Overall study results and limits: Anti-spike CD8 specificities were favored by VDJdb matching, whose results missed private and CD4 specificities.

Germline CDR1 and CDR2: SGHTA and FQGNSA. CDR3 length: 14 residues. V lost 1 base to trimming and J lost 10 bases, with 16 bases between them. The V call is TRBV7-2, the J call TRBJ1-1; D is perhaps TRBD1 (5 bases). The material sequenced was whole blood, taken at baseline. The sequence was collected from an adult who was a healthcare worker with PCR-confirmed SARS-CoV-2 infection or an uninfected control (not recorded which). The CDR3 bases are TGTGCCAGCAGCTTAGGGGCGGGACTGGGCCGAGCTTTCTTT. Protein: CASSLGAGLGRAFF.